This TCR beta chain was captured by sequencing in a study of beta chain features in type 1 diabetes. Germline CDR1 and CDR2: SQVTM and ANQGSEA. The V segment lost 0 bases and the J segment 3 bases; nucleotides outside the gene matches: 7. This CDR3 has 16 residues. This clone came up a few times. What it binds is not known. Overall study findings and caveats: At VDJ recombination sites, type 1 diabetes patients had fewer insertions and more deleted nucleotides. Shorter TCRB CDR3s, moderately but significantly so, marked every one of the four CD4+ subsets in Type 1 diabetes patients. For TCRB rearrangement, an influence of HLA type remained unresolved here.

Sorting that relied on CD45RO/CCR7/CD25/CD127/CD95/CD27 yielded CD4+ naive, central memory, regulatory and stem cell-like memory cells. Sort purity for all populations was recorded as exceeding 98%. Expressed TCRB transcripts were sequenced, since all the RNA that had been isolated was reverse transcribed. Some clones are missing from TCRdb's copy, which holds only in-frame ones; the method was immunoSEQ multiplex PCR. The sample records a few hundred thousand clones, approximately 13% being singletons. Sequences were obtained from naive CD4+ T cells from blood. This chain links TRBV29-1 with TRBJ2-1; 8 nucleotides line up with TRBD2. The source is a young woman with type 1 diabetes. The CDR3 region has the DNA TGCAGCGTTGAAGACCTTAGCGGGACCCACTACAATGAGCAGTTCTTC. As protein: CSVEDLSGTHYNEQFF.